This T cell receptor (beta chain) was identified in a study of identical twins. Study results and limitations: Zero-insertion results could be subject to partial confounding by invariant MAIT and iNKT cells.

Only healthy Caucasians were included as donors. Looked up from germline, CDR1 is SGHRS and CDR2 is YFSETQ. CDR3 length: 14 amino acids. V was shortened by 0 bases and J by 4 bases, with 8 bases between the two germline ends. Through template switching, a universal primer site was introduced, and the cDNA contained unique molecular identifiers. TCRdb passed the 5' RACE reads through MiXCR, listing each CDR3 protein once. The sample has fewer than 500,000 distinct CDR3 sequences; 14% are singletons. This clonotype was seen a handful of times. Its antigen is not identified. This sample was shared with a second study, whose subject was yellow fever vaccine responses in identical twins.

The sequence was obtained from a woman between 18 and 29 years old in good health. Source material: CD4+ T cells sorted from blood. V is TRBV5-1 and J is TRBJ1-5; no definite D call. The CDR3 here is CASSLGLTNQPQHF. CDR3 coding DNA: TGCGCCAGCAGCTTGGGACTGACAAATCAGCCCCAGCATTTT.